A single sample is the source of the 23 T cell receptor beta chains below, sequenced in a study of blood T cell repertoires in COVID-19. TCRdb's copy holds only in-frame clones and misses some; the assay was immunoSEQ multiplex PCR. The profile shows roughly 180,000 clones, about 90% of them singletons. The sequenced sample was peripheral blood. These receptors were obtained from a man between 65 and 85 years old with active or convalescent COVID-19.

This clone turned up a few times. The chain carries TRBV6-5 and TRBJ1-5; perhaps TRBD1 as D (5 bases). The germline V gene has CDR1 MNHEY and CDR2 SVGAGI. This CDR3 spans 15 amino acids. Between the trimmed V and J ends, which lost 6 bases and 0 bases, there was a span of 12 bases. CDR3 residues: CASRMTVYSNQPQHF. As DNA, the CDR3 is TGTGCCAGCAGGATGACAGTTTATAGCAATCAGCCCCAGCATTTT.

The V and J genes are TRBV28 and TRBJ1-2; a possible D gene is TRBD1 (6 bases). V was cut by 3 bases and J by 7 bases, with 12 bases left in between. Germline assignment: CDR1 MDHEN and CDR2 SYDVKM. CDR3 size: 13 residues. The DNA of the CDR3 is TGTGCCAGCAGTTTTGTGGGGGCGTTTGGCTACACCTTC. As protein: CASSFVGAFGYTF.

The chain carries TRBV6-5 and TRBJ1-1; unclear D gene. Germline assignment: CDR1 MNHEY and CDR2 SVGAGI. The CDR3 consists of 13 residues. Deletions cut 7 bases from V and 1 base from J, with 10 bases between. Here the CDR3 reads CASKESGNTEAFF. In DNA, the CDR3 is TGTGCCAGCAAAGAGAGCGGGAACACTGAAGCTTTCTTT.

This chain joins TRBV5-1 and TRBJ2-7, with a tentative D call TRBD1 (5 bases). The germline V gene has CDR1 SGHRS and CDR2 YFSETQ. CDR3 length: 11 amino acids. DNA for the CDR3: TGCGCACAGGCTTTCTCCTACGAGCAGTACTTC. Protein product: CAQAFSYEQYF.

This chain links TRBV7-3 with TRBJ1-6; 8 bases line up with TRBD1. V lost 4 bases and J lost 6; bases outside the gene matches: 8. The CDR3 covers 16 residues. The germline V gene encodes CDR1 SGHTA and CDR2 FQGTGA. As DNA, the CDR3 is TGTGCCAGCAGCTCCCCGCGGACAGGGACTAATTCACCCCTCCACTTT. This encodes CASSSPRTGTNSPLHF.

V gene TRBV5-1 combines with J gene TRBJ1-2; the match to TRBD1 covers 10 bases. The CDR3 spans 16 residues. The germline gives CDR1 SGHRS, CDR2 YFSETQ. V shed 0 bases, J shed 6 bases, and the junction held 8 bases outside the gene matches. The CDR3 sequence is CASSLAGTGEGNGYTF. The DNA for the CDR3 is TGCGCCAGCAGCTTGGCCGGGACAGGGGAAGGTAATGGCTACACCTTC.

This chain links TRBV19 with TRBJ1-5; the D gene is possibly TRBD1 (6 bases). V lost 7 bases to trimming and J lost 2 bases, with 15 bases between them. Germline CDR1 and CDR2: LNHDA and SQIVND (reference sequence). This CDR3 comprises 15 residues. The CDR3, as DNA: TGTGCCAGTAATCTTCGACAGGCTGGCAATCAGCCCCAGCATTTT. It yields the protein CASNLRQAGNQPQHF.

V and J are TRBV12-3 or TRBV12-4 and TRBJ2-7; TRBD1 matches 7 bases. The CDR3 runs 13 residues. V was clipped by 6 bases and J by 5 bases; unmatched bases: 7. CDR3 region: CASRKTGHHEQYF. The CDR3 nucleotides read TGTGCCAGCAGAAAGACAGGGCACCACGAGCAGTACTTC.

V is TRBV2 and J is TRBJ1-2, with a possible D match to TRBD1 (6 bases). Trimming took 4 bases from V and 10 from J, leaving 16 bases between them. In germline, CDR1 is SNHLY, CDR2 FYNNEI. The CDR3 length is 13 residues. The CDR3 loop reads CASSGTTGTNYTF. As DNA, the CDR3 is TGTGCCAGCAGTGGAACAACCGGGACAAACTACACCTTC.

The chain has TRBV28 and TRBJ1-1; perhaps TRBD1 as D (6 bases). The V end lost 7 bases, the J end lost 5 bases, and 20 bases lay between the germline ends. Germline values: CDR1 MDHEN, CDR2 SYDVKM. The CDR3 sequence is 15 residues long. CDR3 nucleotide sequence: TGTGCCAGCACCCTGAGGGGGGGGGCTCGAACTGAAGCTTTCTTT. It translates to CASTLRGGARTEAFF.

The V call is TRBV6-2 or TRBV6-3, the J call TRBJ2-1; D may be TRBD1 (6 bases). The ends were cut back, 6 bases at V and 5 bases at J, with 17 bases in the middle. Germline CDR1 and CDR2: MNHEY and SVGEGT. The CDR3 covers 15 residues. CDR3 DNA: TGTGCCAGCAGCTCTCAGGGGTTGGTGGACAATGAGCAGTTCTTC. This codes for CASSSQGLVDNEQFF.

The CDR3 here is CASSPSHPTAYNQPQHF. CDR3 coding DNA: TGTGCCAGCTCCCCGTCACATCCGACAGCCTACAATCAGCCCCAGCATTTT. The genes are TRBV18 and TRBJ1-5; tentatively, D is TRBD1 (5 bases). V was pared by 6 bases and J by 3 bases, with 21 bases between. The CDR3 runs 17 residues. Germline V lookup: CDR1 KGHSH, CDR2 LQKENI.

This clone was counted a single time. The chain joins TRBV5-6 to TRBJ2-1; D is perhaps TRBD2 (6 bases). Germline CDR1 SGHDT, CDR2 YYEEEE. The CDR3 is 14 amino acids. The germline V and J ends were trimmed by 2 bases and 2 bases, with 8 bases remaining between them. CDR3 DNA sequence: TGTGCCAGCAGCTTCGGGGGACCCTACAATGAGCAGTTCTTC. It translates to CASSFGGPYNEQFF.

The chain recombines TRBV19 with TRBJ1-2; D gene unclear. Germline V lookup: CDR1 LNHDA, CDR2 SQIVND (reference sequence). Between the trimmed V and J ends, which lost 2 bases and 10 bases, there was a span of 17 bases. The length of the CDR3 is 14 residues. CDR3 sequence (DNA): TGTGCCAGTAGTATACGGGAGGGTCTCGCCGACTACACCTTC. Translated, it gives CASSIREGLADYTF.

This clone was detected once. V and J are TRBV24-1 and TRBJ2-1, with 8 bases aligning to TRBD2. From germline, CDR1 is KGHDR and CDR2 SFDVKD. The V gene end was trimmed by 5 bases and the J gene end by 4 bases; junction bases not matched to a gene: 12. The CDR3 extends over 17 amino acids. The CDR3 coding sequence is TGTGCCACCAGTGGCCCCGCTAGGACTAGCAGGTACAATGAGCAGTTCTTC. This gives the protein CATSGPARTSRYNEQFF.

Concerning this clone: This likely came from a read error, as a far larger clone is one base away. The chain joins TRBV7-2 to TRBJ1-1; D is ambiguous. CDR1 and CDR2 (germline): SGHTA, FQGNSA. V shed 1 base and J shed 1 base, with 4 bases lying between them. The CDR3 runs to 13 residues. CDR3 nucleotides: TGTGCCAGCAGCTTAGAACAGAACACTGAAGCTTTCTTT. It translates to CASSLEQNTEAFF.

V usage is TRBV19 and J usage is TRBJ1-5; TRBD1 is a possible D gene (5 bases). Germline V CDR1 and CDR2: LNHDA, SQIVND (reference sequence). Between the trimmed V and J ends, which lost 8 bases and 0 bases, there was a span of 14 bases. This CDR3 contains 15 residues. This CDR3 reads CASGGTLYSNQPQHF. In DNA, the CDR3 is TGTGCCAGTGGGGGGACGCTATATAGCAATCAGCCCCAGCATTTT.

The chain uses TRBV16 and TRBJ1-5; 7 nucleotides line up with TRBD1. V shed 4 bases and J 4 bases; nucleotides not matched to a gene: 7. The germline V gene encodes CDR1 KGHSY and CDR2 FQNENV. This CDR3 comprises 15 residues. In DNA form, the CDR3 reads TGTGCCAGCAGCCTCGACAGGGCTATTAATCAGCCCCAGCATTTT. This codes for CASSLDRAINQPQHF.

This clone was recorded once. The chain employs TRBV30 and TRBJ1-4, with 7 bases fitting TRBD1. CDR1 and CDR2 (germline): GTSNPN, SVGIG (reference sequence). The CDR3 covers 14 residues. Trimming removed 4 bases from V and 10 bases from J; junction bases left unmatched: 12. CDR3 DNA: TGTGCCTGGATCCCCCCAACAGGGGCTGGAAAACTGTTTTTT. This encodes CAWIPPTGAGKLFF.

The CDR3 DNA is TGTGCCAGCAGCTTAGGGGCTCGACAGGGGGGCTATGGCTACACCTTC. Its translation: CASSLGARQGGYGYTF. This sequence joins TRBV7-2 and TRBJ1-2; 9 positions agree with TRBD1. Trimming took 1 base from V and 4 from J; bases not matched to a gene: 7. From germline, CDR1 is SGHTA and CDR2 FQGNSA. The CDR3 totals 16 residues.

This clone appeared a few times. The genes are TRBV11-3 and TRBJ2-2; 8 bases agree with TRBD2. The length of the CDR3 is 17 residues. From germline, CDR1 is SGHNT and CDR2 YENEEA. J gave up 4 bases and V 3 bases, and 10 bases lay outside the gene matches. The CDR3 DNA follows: TGTGCCAGCAGCTTCGAAGCGGGAGATGTAAGCACCGGGGAGCTGTTTTTT. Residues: CASSFEAGDVSTGELFF.

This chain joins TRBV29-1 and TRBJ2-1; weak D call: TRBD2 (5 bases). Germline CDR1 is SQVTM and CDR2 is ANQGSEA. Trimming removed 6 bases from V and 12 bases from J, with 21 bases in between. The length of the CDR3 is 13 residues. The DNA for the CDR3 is TGCAGCGTCCATAACCGGGAACAAGAACGGCAGTTCTTC. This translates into CSVHNREQERQFF.

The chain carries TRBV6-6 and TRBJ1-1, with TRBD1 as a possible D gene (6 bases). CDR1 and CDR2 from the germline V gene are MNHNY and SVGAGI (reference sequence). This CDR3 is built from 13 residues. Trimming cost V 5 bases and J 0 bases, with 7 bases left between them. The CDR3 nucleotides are TGTGCCAGCAGTCACAGGGTGAACACTGAAGCTTTCTTT. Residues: CASSHRVNTEAFF.